This TCR beta chain was identified during a study of shared clonotypes between healthy human individuals. In the case of this clone: What it binds is unknown.

Assay: immunoSEQ multiplex PCR; the TCRdb copy retains only in-frame clones and omits some. The sample contains about 2.2 million clones, approximately 92% of which appear only once. The naive CD8 fraction comprised CD45RO-negative cells positively selected for CCR7 and excluded terminally differentiated effector memory CD45RA+ cells. Study-wide findings and caveats: Generation probabilities were higher for clonotypes shared across all four sorted-subset donors than for unshared ones.

This CDR3 spans 15 amino acids. In germline, CDR1 is SGDLS, CDR2 YYNGEE. J lost 2 bases, V lost 9 bases, and 12 bases had no gene match. This chain links TRBV9 with TRBJ2-3, with 7 bases that match TRBD2. Sequencing was done on a sample of naive CD8+ T cells from PBMCs. The receptor was derived from a man aged 18 to 29 in good health. Some clones in this sample may be carry-over from other donors' samples. The CDR3 DNA sequence: TGTGCCACCTCCCCGGGGGGAGGTCCCACAGATACGCAGTATTTT. Protein product: CATSPGGGPTDTQYF.